This T cell receptor (beta chain) was captured by sequencing in a study of T cell repertoires in cytomegalovirus infection (dated by TCRdb to between 2017 and 2020). For the study in its entirety: Donor HLA type was relevant to the analysis, as public TCR beta signatures indicated carriage of CMV infection together with the matching HLA type.

Measured from the cysteine to the phenylalanine, the CDR3 is 15 residues long. Only CDR3 DNA remains: 45 bases, in frame from the first base. Deletion took 0 bases off V and 1 base off J, with a span of 9 bases between the germline ends. CDR1 and CDR2 were assigned from the germline V gene as SGHDN and FVKESK. Turning to this clonotype: This clone's antigen is unknown. There are no base qualities to consult, and no much larger clone falls within one base.

What the authors observed across the whole study: Cumulative frequency of public TCR beta family members discriminated carriers of CMV infection plus the relevant HLA type in this cohort and an independent 352-donor cohort. The ex vivo response was dominated by HLA-C-restricted CMV-specific TCR beta clonotypes, which also provided the single most frequent clonotype in two of eight donors.

Data came from an Illumina HiSeq 1500. Starting from the raw public reads, TCRdb applied fastp trimming at Q25, assembled clones with MiXCR and retained in-frame beta chains. Each entry is one CDR3 protein sequence, shown with its most common DNA and genes. Present in this sample are approximately 170,000 distinct CDR3 sequences, approximately 14% of which were seen just once. Of the sample, 25% to 30% is held by the ten largest clones. The sequenced sample was PBMCs. This receptor chain uses TRBV14 and TRBJ2-5; the D gene is tentatively TRBD1 or TRBD2, each matching 5 bases. This TCR was recovered from a human donor in good health (CMV status not recorded). Some clones in this sample may be carry-over from other donors' samples. The CDR3 reads CASSQDLGTQETQYF. In nucleotide form, the sequence is TGTGCCAGCAGCCAAGATTTGGGGACCCAAGAGACCCAGTACTTC.